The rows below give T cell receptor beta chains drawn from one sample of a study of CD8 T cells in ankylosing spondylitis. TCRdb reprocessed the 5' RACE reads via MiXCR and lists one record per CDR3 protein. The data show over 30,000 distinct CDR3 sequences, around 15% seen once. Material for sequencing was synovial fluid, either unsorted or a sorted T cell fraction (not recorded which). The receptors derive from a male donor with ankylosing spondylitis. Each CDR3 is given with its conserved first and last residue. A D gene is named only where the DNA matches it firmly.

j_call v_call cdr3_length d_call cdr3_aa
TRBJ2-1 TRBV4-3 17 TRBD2 CASSQVAGVMSYNEQFF
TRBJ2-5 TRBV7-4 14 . CASSLKTEQETQYF
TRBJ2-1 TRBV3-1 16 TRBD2 CASSPSASGRFNEQFF
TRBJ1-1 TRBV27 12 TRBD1 CASSTRQGEAFF
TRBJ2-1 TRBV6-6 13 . CASTSAPYNEQFF
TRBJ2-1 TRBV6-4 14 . CASSFSNSNNEQFF
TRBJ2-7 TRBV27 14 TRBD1 CASRSGQGSYEQYF
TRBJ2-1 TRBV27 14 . CASAGTSSYNEQFF
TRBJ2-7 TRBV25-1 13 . CASSGVGQYEQYF
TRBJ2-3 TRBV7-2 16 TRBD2 CASSLALAGGLSTQYF
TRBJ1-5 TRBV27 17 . CASSKHTGTWGFQPQHF
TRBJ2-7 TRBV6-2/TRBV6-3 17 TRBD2 CASSYPGLAGLSYEQYF
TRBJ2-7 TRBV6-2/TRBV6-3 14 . CASSYRHSSYEQYF
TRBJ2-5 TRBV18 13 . CASSPEMQETQYF
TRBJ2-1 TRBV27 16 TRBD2 CASSLSSTSSYNEQFF
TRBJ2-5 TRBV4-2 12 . CASSQDGKTQYF
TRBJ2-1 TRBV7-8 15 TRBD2 CASSTSGGPYNEQFF
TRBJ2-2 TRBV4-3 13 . CASSPTTARELFF
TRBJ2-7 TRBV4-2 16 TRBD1 CASSQEVGDSSYEQYF
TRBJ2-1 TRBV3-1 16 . CASSHWGRVMYNEQFF
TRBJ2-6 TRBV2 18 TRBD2 CASSVNGLAGSGANVLTF
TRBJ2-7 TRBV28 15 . CASSFLAGPPYEQYF
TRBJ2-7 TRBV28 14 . CASSPLSGSYEQYF
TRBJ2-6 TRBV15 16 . CATSKDGDSGANVLTF
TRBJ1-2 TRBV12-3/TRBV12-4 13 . CASSLGLYNGYTF
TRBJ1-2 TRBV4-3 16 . CASSQEIGDPNYGYTF
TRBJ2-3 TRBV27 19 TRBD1 CASSFQWETGGASTDTQYF
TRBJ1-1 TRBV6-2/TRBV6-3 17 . CASSTETPWVFNTEAFF
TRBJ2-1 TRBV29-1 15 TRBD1 CSVGTGQNSYNEQFF
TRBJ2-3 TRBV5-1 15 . CASQRSTGSTDTQYF
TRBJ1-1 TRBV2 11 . CASSGTVEAFF
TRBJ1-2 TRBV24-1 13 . CATSDDRMYGYTF
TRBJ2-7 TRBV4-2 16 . CASSQDGPGQNYEQYF
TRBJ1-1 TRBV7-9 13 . CASSSPGHTEAFF
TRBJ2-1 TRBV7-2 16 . CASSLGTSSSYNEQFF
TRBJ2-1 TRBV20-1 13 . CSARAPVGFEQFF
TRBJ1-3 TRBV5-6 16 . CASSLADGALGNTIYF
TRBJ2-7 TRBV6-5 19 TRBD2 CASSYGWTADSGNPYEQYF
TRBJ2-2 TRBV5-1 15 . CASSLIDRNTGELFF
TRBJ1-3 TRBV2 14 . CASSDGFPGNTIYF
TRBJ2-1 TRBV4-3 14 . CASSQGGLSNEQFF
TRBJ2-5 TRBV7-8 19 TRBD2 CASSLATSGRARYQETQYF
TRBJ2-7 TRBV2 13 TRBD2 CATLLAPLYEQYF
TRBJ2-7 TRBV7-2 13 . CASSLPRRNEQYF
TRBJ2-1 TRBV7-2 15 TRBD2 CASSFGLAVYNEQFF
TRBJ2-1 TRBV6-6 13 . CASSYASPYEQFF
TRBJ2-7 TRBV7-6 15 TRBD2 CASSPPTSGPYEQYF
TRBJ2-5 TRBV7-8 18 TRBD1 CASSFLDRYFRFQETQYF